This T cell receptor (beta chain) emerged from a study of CD8 T cells in ankylosing spondylitis. One entry per CDR3 protein results from TCRdb running MiXCR on the 5' RACE reads. The sample records fewer than 80,000 distinct CDR3 sequences, about 5% being singletons. The count of this clonotype is one. The length of the CDR3 is 13 residues. V lost 1 base and J lost 7, with 11 bases in between. In germline, CDR1 is SGHDT, CDR2 YYEEEE. The rearrangement joins TRBV5-6 to TRBJ2-5; D possibly corresponds to TRBD1 (5 bases). The receptor was derived from a male donor with ankylosing spondylitis or in good health (not recorded which). Sequencing input: blood, either unsorted or a sorted T cell fraction (not recorded which). CDR3 loop: CASSLNFGATQYF. The CDR3 DNA reads TGTGCCAGCAGCTTGAACTTTGGGGCGACCCAGTACTTC.